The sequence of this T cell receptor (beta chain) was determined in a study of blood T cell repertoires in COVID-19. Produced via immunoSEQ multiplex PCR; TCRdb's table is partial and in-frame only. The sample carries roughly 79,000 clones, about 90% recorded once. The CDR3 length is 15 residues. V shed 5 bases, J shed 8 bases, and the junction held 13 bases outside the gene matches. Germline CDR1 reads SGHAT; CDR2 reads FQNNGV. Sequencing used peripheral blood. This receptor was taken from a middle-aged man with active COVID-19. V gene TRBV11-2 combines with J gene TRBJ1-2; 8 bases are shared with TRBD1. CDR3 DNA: TGTGCCAGCAGCGCCGGACAGGGCCGTGCCGGGGGCTACACCTTC. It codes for CASSAGQGRAGGYTF.